These 25 T cell receptor beta chains came from one sample sequenced in a study of blood T cell repertoires in COVID-19 (dated by TCRdb to about 2020). Libraries were built with the immunoSEQ multiplex PCR assay. Imported from immuneACCESS, the table was reduced by TCRdb to in-frame sequences with V and J called. These copies leave out some clones; in studies compared against another copy, an unresolved V gene accounts for under half, and the cause of the remainder is not known. The table for this sample lists approximately 150,000 clones; 87% of them were counted only once. Jointly, the top ten make up around 1.5% of the sample. The sample comprised peripheral blood. These receptor sequences come from a woman between 50 and 59 years old with acute or convalescent COVID-19.

This chain uses TRBV19 with TRBJ1-6; 8 nucleotides agree with TRBD1. Looked up from germline, CDR1 is LNHDA and CDR2 is SQIVND (reference sequence). The CDR3 is made up of 13 amino acids. Trimming took 9 bases from V and 7 from J; bases not matched to a gene: 5. Here the CDR3 reads CASGQGVNSPLHF. Written as DNA, the CDR3 is TGTGCCAGCGGACAGGGCGTGAATTCACCCCTCCACTTT.

In its sample, this clone was seen once. This chain uses TRBV20-1 with TRBJ1-6, with 9 bases identical to TRBD1. Germline-derived CDR1 and CDR2 are DFQATT and SNEGSKA (reference sequence). Unmatched junction bases numbered 12, after V lost 3 bases and J lost 6 bases. This CDR3 contains 17 residues. CDR3 DNA: TGCAGTGCTAGTTATATTCTGGGACAGGGCCGTAATTCACCCCTCCACTTT. Protein sequence: CSASYILGQGRNSPLHF.

The rearrangement uses TRBV2 and TRBJ2-7; maybe TRBD2 (6 bases). The ends were cut back, 1 base at V and 3 bases at J, with 10 bases in the middle. The CDR3 totals 14 residues. Germline V gene data show CDR1 as SNHLY and CDR2 as FYNNEI. The CDR3, as DNA: TGTGCCAGCAGTGAAGATCGGGGGAGCTACGAGCAGTACTTC. Protein sequence: CASSEDRGSYEQYF.

The chain combines TRBV5-1 with TRBJ2-3, with 9 positions matching TRBD2. Germline V gene lookup returns CDR1 SGHRS and CDR2 YFSETQ. Losses at the gene ends were 5 bases for V and 1 base for J; bases not matched to a gene: 5. The CDR3 consists of 15 residues. CDR3 loop: CASRIAGVGTDTQYF. In nucleotides, the CDR3 is TGCGCCAGCAGAATAGCGGGAGTTGGCACAGATACGCAGTATTTT.

V usage is TRBV3-1 (or the pseudogene TRBV3-2) and J usage is TRBJ1-1, with D tentatively TRBD1 (6 bases). Germline V gives CDR1 LGHDT, CDR2 YNNKEL (reference sequence). The CDR3 spans 14 residues. Trimming took 4 bases from V and 1 from J, leaving 10 bases between them. The DNA for the CDR3 is TGTGCCAGCAGCCCAGCGGACAGGAACACTGAAGCTTTCTTT. It codes for CASSPADRNTEAFF.

The chain employs TRBV10-2 and TRBJ1-1; 8 bases are shared with TRBD1. The CDR3 totals 10 residues. Germline V gene lookup returns CDR1 WSHSY and CDR2 SAAADI. Unmatched junction bases numbered 5, after V lost 9 bases and J lost 11 bases. The CDR3 region is CASGQGSAFF. The CDR3 DNA reads TGCGCCAGTGGACAGGGTAGCGCTTTCTTT.

This clone was detected only a few times. This chain links TRBV15 with TRBJ1-5; no clear D. The germline V gene has CDR1 LNHNV and CDR2 YYDKDF (reference sequence). This CDR3 spans 14 amino acids. Trimming stripped 0 bases from V and 8 bases from J, with 11 bases between. The CDR3 DNA reads as TGTGCCACCAGCAGAGATTCGGACTATGAGCCCCAGCATTTT. Amino acids: CATSRDSDYEPQHF.

The rearrangement links TRBV24-1 to TRBJ2-2; 8 bases fit TRBD1. This CDR3 has 15 residues. After removal of 4 bases from V and 6 bases from J, the junction contained 6 bases not matched to a gene. Germline V CDR1 and CDR2: KGHDR, SFDVKD. CDR3 in DNA: TGTGCCACCAGTGACAACAGGGGGTCGGCCGGGGAGCTGTTTTTT. It yields the protein CATSDNRGSAGELFF.

V and J are TRBV7-9 and TRBJ2-7; TRBD1 aligns across 9 bases. The length of the CDR3 is 17 residues. The ends lost 0 bases at V and 1 base at J; junction bases unmatched: 7. The germline CDR1 and CDR2 sequences are SEHNR and FQNEAQ (reference sequence). CDR3 sequence (DNA): TGTGCCAGCAGCTTAGCTTGGGGACAGGGACATTCCTACGAGCAGTACTTC. Protein sequence: CASSLAWGQGHSYEQYF.

This chain joins TRBV9 and TRBJ1-1; unclear D gene. This CDR3 spans 13 amino acids. Germline lookup yields CDR1 SGDLS and CDR2 YYNGEE. The V and J ends lost 3 bases and 3 bases respectively, with 9 bases between them. The CDR3 here is CASSAWRDTEAFF. The CDR3 region has the DNA TGTGCCAGCAGCGCTTGGAGGGACACTGAAGCTTTCTTT.

The chain is built from TRBV9 and TRBJ1-2, with a possible D match to TRBD1 (5 bases). Germline assignment: CDR1 SGDLS and CDR2 YYNGEE. Between the trimmed V and J ends, which lost 3 bases and 8 bases, there was a span of 14 bases. This CDR3 is built from 13 residues. The chain's CDR3 is CASSANVGGGYTF. The CDR3 coding sequence is TGTGCCAGCAGCGCCAACGTTGGGGGGGGCTACACCTTC.

This rearrangement joins TRBV29-1 to TRBJ1-4; the match to TRBD1 covers 7 bases. V gave up 7 bases and J gave up 3 bases; unmatched junction bases: 5. The CDR3 consists of 13 residues. CDR1 and CDR2 from the germline V gene are SQVTM and ANQGSEA. The CDR3 coding sequence is TGCAGCGCCTCGGGACAGCCTAATGAAAAACTGTTTTTT. Residues: CSASGQPNEKLFF. The full variable domain, in which reference TRBV29-1 and TRBJ1-4 provide the parts outside the CDR3, is SAVISQKPSRDICQRGTSLTIQCQVDSQVTMMFWYRQQPGQSLTLIATANQGSEATYESGFVIDKFPISRPNLTFSTLTVSNMSPEDSSIYLCSASGQPNEKLFFGSGTQLSVL.

The chain links TRBV4-1 to TRBJ2-7, with 7 bases that match TRBD1. The CDR3 has 16 residues. Trimming cost V 1 base and J 1 base; bases outside gene matches: 7. CDR1 MGHRA and CDR2 YSYEKL come from the germline V gene. CDR3 bases: TGCGCCAGCAGCCAAGGGATCCGGGACAGATCCTACGAGCAGTACTTC. Amino acid sequence: CASSQGIRDRSYEQYF.

This clone was observed once. This chain joins TRBV11-3 and TRBJ1-4; maybe TRBD1 (5 bases). The CDR3 has 15 amino acids. The V gene's germline CDR1 is SGHNT and CDR2 YENEEA. V was pared by 5 bases and J by 2 bases, with 12 bases between. The CDR3 nucleotides read TGTGCCAGCAGCCCTCAGGGTCCTACTAATGAAAAACTGTTTTTT. It codes for CASSPQGPTNEKLFF.

The CDR3 nucleotides are TGTGCCAGCAGCGGAGGCTATAATGAAAAACTGTTTTTT. Its translation: CASSGGYNEKLFF. This chain connects TRBV12-3 or TRBV12-4 to TRBJ1-4; no reliable D call. The V end was cut by 6 bases, the J end by 4 bases, with 9 bases between. This CDR3 spans 13 amino acids.

This rearrangement joins TRBV6-5 to TRBJ2-7; 7 bases are shared with TRBD1. CDR1 MNHEY and CDR2 SVGAGI come from the germline V gene. V lost 4 bases, J lost 2 bases, and 2 bases stayed unmatched. There are 13 residues in the CDR3. The CDR3 coding sequence is TGTGCCAGCAGTTCAGACAGGGCCTACGAGCAGTACTTC. Its translation is CASSSDRAYEQYF.

This rearrangement joins TRBV6-5 to TRBJ2-2; unclear D gene. The CDR3 contains 14 residues. V was cut by 2 bases and J by 3 bases, with 7 bases left in between. Germline values: CDR1 MNHEY, CDR2 SVGAGI. CDR3 loop: CASSYRRYTGELFF. CDR3 bases: TGTGCCAGCAGTTACCGCAGATACACCGGGGAGCTGTTTTTT.

The chain uses TRBV19 and TRBJ1-4, with 9 positions matching TRBD1. The CDR3 consists of 17 residues. Trimming took 6 bases from V and 8 from J; bases not matched to a gene: 16. Per the germline V gene, CDR1 is LNHDA and CDR2 is SQIVND (reference sequence). The chain's CDR3 is CASSGQGRTPIEEKLFF. CDR3 nucleotides: TGTGCCAGTAGCGGACAGGGGAGGACCCCAATAGAGGAAAAACTGTTTTTT.

CDR3 region: CASGRQGGGNTIYF. For the CDR3, the DNA is TGCGCCAGCGGAAGACAGGGGGGCGGAAACACCATATATTTT. The chain recombines TRBV10-2 with TRBJ1-3, with TRBD1 identical over 9 bases. CDR3 length: 14 residues. Germline values: CDR1 WSHSY, CDR2 SAAADI. The junction had 6 bases not matched to a gene; V was cut back by 8 bases and J by 4 bases.

The chain joins TRBV6-5 to TRBJ2-7, with 11 nucleotides matching TRBD1. Trimming took 7 bases from V and 2 from J; bases not matched to a gene: 4. Germline-derived CDR1 and CDR2 are MNHEY and SVGAGI. This CDR3 has 14 amino acids. The CDR3 DNA reads as TGTGCCAGCATTCCGGACAGGGGGCCCTACGAGCAGTACTTC. Translated, it gives CASIPDRGPYEQYF.

This clone is a singleton in its sample. The chain employs TRBV18 and TRBJ2-3; 10 bases are shared with TRBD1. Germline V gene lookup returns CDR1 KGHSH and CDR2 LQKENI. This CDR3 comprises 13 residues. V gave up 8 bases and J gave up 6 bases; unmatched junction bases: 5. CDR3 nucleotide sequence: TGTGCCAGCCATGACAGGGGGCCGGATACGCAGTATTTT. Its translation: CASHDRGPDTQYF.

The chain has TRBV6-1 and TRBJ2-1; 10 nucleotides line up with TRBD1. CDR3 length equals 13 residues. Trimming took 3 bases from V and 8 from J; bases not matched to a gene: 1. The germline V gene encodes CDR1 MNHNS and CDR2 SASEGT. The DNA of the CDR3 is TGTGCCAGCAGTGACGGACAGGGGGATGAGCAGTTCTTC. Translation gives CASSDGQGDEQFF.

The chain recombines TRBV7-2 with TRBJ2-5; 8 bases match TRBD2. The CDR3 covers 15 residues. Germline CDR1 and CDR2: SGHTA and FQGNSA. V was clipped by 1 base and J by 2 bases; unmatched bases: 3. The CDR3 sequence: CASSLVAGLQETQYF. The CDR3 region has the DNA TGTGCCAGCAGCTTAGTAGCGGGGCTACAAGAGACCCAGTACTTC.

This chain uses TRBV18 with TRBJ1-1; tentative D call: TRBD1 (6 bases). V lost 6 bases to trimming and J lost 1 base, with 12 bases between them. Germline V gives CDR1 KGHSH, CDR2 LQKENI. The CDR3 is 14 residues long. Here the CDR3 DNA reads TGTGCCAGCTCCCCGGGACACCCGAACACTGAAGCTTTCTTT. Translated: CASSPGHPNTEAFF.

The chain has TRBV7-3 and TRBJ1-1; no reliable D call. V was shortened by 2 bases and J by 0 bases, with 10 bases between the two germline ends. Germline V lookup: CDR1 SGHTA, CDR2 FQGTGA. The CDR3 extends over 15 amino acids. CDR3 sequence: CASSLEGSVNTEAFF. The CDR3 bases are TGTGCCAGCAGCTTAGAGGGCAGCGTGAACACTGAAGCTTTCTTT.